The 29 T cell receptor beta chains in this list originate from one sample, sequenced in a study of shared clonotypes between healthy human individuals. Libraries were prepared by immunoSEQ multiplex PCR; TCRdb keeps only in-frame clonotypes and omits some of them. The sample records 1,400,000 or so clones, about 98.5% being singletons. Sequenced input: naive CD4+ T cells sorted from blood. Noted subset: CD45RA+ positively selected. These receptors all stem from a man aged 25-45 years in good health.

The chain carries TRBV6-4 and TRBJ1-1; no firm D call. CDR1 is MRHNA and CDR2 is SNTAGT in the germline V gene. V was trimmed by 6 bases and J by 1 base, leaving 9 bases between them. CDR3 length equals 13 residues. Here the CDR3 reads CASSRAGNTEAFF. CDR3 nucleotide sequence: TGTGCCAGCAGCCGAGCGGGGAACACTGAAGCTTTCTTT.

This sequence joins TRBV18 and TRBJ1-5; 7 bases are a match to TRBD1. The CDR3 sequence is 13 residues long. Trimming removed 6 bases from V and 7 bases from J; junction bases left unmatched: 6. Per the germline V gene, CDR1 is KGHSH and CDR2 is LQKENI. CDR3 in amino acids: CASSSNRGQPQHF. Here the CDR3 DNA reads TGTGCCAGCTCGTCAAACAGGGGCCAGCCCCAGCATTTT.

The genes are TRBV4-3 and TRBJ2-5; D unclear. With 1 base removed from V and 5 bases from J, the gap between germline ends came to 14 bases. CDR1 and CDR2 from the germline V gene are LGHNA and YSLEER. This CDR3 is built from 15 residues. CDR3 bases: TGCGCCAGCAGCCAAGGCGGACCGAAAAGGGAGACCCAGTACTTC. It is translated as CASSQGGPKRETQYF.

V and J are TRBV27 and TRBJ1-3, with D possibly matching TRBD1 (6 bases). The V and J ends lost 3 bases and 2 bases respectively, with 11 bases between them. Looked up from germline, CDR1 is MNHEY and CDR2 is SMNVEV (reference sequence). The CDR3 is made up of 15 amino acids. The CDR3 DNA is TGTGCCAGCAGTTTGGTGGCAGGGGCTGGAAACACCATATATTTT. This sequence encodes CASSLVAGAGNTIYF.

The rearrangement joins TRBV5-4 to TRBJ2-7; 13 bases match TRBD2. V lost 4 bases, J lost 1 base, and 5 bases stayed unmatched. In germline, CDR1 is SGHNT, CDR2 YYREEE (reference sequence). The CDR3 spans 16 residues. The CDR3 region is CASSPGLAGASYEQYF. The CDR3 DNA reads as TGTGCCAGCAGCCCCGGACTAGCGGGAGCATCCTACGAGCAGTACTTC.

CDR3 loop: CASSLATYEQYF. As DNA, the CDR3 is TGTGCCAGCAGCTTGGCGACCTACGAGCAGTACTTC. The V gene is TRBV5-6, the J gene TRBJ2-7; D not resolved. Germline V gene data show CDR1 as SGHDT and CDR2 as YYEEEE. Trimming left V 0 bases short and J 2 bases short, with 3 bases between. CDR3 length equals 12 residues.

This chain links TRBV2 with TRBJ2-7; a weak D match, TRBD1 (6 bases). The germline V gene has CDR1 SNHLY and CDR2 FYNNEI. The CDR3 is made up of 15 amino acids. The V end was cut by 8 bases, the J end by 0 bases, with 17 bases between. CDR3 region: CASGGGTWTSYEQYF. The CDR3 DNA reads TGTGCCAGCGGGGGCGGCACCTGGACCTCCTACGAGCAGTACTTC.

The V gene is TRBV4-3, the J gene TRBJ1-2; 8 bases are shared with TRBD1. Germline V gene data show CDR1 as LGHNA and CDR2 as YSLEER. The length of the CDR3 is 15 residues. V trimming: 6 bases; J trimming: 5 bases; junction bases outside the gene matches: 11. CDR3 nucleotide sequence: TGCGCCAGCAGTCTTACAGGGGGGAGTTTATATGGCTACACCTTC. Translation: CASSLTGGSLYGYTF.

This sequence joins TRBV18 and TRBJ2-7; weak D call: TRBD2 (5 bases). Looked up from germline, CDR1 is KGHSH and CDR2 is LQKENI. The CDR3 has 15 residues. Between the trimmed V and J ends, which lost 3 bases and 0 bases, there was a span of 12 bases. The CDR3 here is CASSPWTGSSYEQYF. CDR3 sequence (DNA): TGTGCCAGCTCACCCTGGACGGGAAGCTCCTACGAGCAGTACTTC.

The chain carries TRBV30 and TRBJ2-4, with 7 bases identical to TRBD2. With 0 bases clipped from V and 9 bases from J, the junction kept 11 bases outside the gene matches. The CDR3 is made up of 15 amino acids. Germline V gene sequence: CDR1 GTSNPN, CDR2 SVGIG (reference sequence). The CDR3 nucleotides read TGTGCCTGGAGTGTACGGGGGAGGGCGCAGAGCATTCAGTACTTC. It specifies CAWSVRGRAQSIQYF.

The CDR3 DNA sequence: TGCGCCAGCAGCTTGCGGGCTGATAGAGCCTACGAGCAGTACTTC. Protein sequence: CASSLRADRAYEQYF. The chain carries TRBV5-1 and TRBJ2-7; D not certain. From germline, CDR1 is SGHRS and CDR2 YFSETQ. V was shortened by 1 base and J by 2 bases, with 13 bases between the two germline ends. The CDR3 contains 15 residues. Together with reference TRBV5-1 and TRBJ2-7, the CDR3 gives the full variable domain: KAGVTQTPRYLIKTRGQQVTLSCSPISGHRSVSWYQQTPGQGLQFLFEYFSETQRNKGNFPGRFSGRQFSNSRSEMNVSTLELGDSALYLCASSLRADRAYEQYFGPGTRLTVT.

V gene TRBV7-2 combines with J gene TRBJ2-5; 8 bases fit TRBD1. This CDR3 region has 15 residues. CDR1 is SGHTA and CDR2 is FQGNSA in the germline V gene. Trimming removed 4 bases from V and 5 bases from J; junction bases left unmatched: 9. CDR3 coding DNA: TGTGCCAGCAGCTCCCGTGGACAGGGCCGGGAGACCCAGTACTTC. This encodes CASSSRGQGRETQYF.

This clone was picked up one time. This sample also contains other DNA sequences that code for the same CDR3. The gene calls are TRBV27 and TRBJ1-5; no clear D. The CDR3 is 13 residues long. Trimming removed 2 bases at V and 0 bases at J, with 2 bases between. Germline assignment: CDR1 MNHEY and CDR2 SMNVEV (reference sequence). CDR3 protein: CASSLVSNQPQHF. The CDR3 bases are TGTGCCAGCAGTTTAGTTAGCAATCAGCCCCAGCATTTT.

V gene TRBV7-6 combines with J gene TRBJ2-3, with D uncertain. The CDR3 runs 13 residues. Trimming cost V 1 base and J 5 bases, with 7 bases left between them. Germline-derived CDR1 and CDR2 are SGHVS and FNYEAQ. CDR3 protein: CASSLELGDTQYF. CDR3 nucleotide sequence: TGTGCCAGCAGCTTAGAGTTGGGAGATACGCAGTATTTT.

The chain employs TRBV19 and TRBJ1-1, with no clear D. Per germline, CDR1 LNHDA and CDR2 SQIVND (reference sequence). Trimming cost V 6 bases and J 0 bases, with 8 bases left between them. The CDR3 is 13 residues long. CDR3 DNA sequence: TGTGCCAGTAGATCCGGGATGAACACTGAAGCTTTCTTT. Its protein product is CASRSGMNTEAFF.

This sequence joins TRBV28 and TRBJ1-1, with D perhaps matching TRBD1 (6 bases). The CDR3 loop spans 16 amino acids. V dropped 4 bases and J dropped 7 bases, with 22 bases sitting between them. Germline-derived CDR1 and CDR2 are MDHEN and SYDVKM. This chain's CDR3 is CASSSHDWDNSFEAFF. CDR3 bases: TGTGCCAGCAGTTCTCATGATTGGGACAATTCTTTTGAAGCTTTCTTT. The full variable domain, its missing parts supplied by reference TRBV28 and TRBJ1-1, is DVKVTQSSRYLVKRTGEKVFLECVQDMDHENMFWYRQDPGLGLRLIYFSYDVKMKEKGDIPEGYSVSREKKERFSLILESASTNQTSMYLCASSSHDWDNSFEAFFGQGTRLTVV.

This chain uses TRBV5-1 with TRBJ2-2; 12 positions agree with TRBD2. This CDR3 has 16 amino acids. The J segment lost 4 bases and the V segment lost 3 bases, leaving 4 bases of the junction unmatched. Per germline, CDR1 SGHRS and CDR2 YFSETQ. The chain's CDR3 is CASSSLAGGITGELFF. The CDR3 DNA reads as TGCGCCAGCAGCTCCCTAGCGGGAGGGATCACCGGGGAGCTGTTTTTT. Combining the CDR3 with reference TRBV5-1 and TRBJ2-2 gives the whole variable domain KAGVTQTPRYLIKTRGQQVTLSCSPISGHRSVSWYQQTPGQGLQFLFEYFSETQRNKGNFPGRFSGRQFSNSRSEMNVSTLELGDSALYLCASSSLAGGITGELFFGEGSRLTVL.

Of note for this clone: Other DNA sequences in the sample encode the same CDR3. The rearrangement uses TRBV9 and TRBJ2-7; D is undetermined. This CDR3 comprises 14 residues. CDR1 and CDR2 from the germline V gene are SGDLS and YYNGEE. The V end lost 0 bases, the J end lost 1 base, and 8 bases lay between the germline ends. CDR3 DNA: TGTGCCAGCAGCGTAGCTGGCCAATCCTACGAGCAGTACTTC. This translates into CASSVAGQSYEQYF. Filled out from reference TRBV9 and TRBJ2-7, the complete variable domain reads DSGVTQTPKHLITATGQRVTLRCSPRSGDLSVYWYQQSLDQGLQFLIQYYNGEERAKGNILERFSAQQFPDLHSELNLSSLELGDSALYFCASSVAGQSYEQYFGPGTRLTVT.

The genes are TRBV6-6 and TRBJ2-3, with 9 bases matching TRBD2. CDR1 and CDR2 (germline): MNHNY, SVGAGI (reference sequence). CDR3 size: 13 residues. After removal of 5 bases from V and 12 bases from J, the junction contained 9 bases not matched to a gene. The CDR3 bases are TGTGCCAGCAGTGGGCTAGCGGGGACATTTCAGTATTTT. Amino acids: CASSGLAGTFQYF.

J is TRBJ2-3 and V is TRBV19; either TRBD1 or TRBD2 may fit D (5 bases each). The CDR3 length is 14 residues. V was cut by 3 bases and J by 4 bases, with 11 bases left in between. Germline-derived CDR1 and CDR2 are LNHDA and SQIVND (reference sequence). CDR3 sequence (DNA): TGTGCCAGTAGTATTAGTGGGGGATCAGATACGCAGTATTTT. It translates to CASSISGGSDTQYF.

V is TRBV18 and J is TRBJ1-4, with TRBD1 identical over 10 bases. CDR3 length: 17 amino acids. With 1 base clipped from V and 7 bases from J, the junction kept 9 bases outside the gene matches. Germline CDR1 and CDR2: KGHSH and LQKENI. Here the CDR3 reads CASSPLPSTGGGEKLFF. CDR3 in DNA: TGTGCCAGCTCACCACTACCCTCGACAGGGGGCGGTGAAAAACTGTTTTTT.

The chain joins TRBV6-6 to TRBJ2-3; 11 nucleotides agree with TRBD2. Germline trimming cut 5 bases from V and 4 bases from J; bases unmatched to any gene: 5. CDR1 is MNHNY, CDR2 SVGAGI, per germline (reference sequence). This CDR3 has 15 amino acids. The chain's CDR3 is CASSPLAGVADTQYF. In DNA, the CDR3 is TGTGCCAGCAGTCCACTAGCGGGAGTGGCAGATACGCAGTATTTT.

The rearrangement uses TRBV30 and TRBJ1-1, with 7 bases that match TRBD1. The CDR3 extends over 12 amino acids. Germline CDR1 is GTSNPN and CDR2 is SVGIG (reference sequence). V was clipped by 7 bases and J by 0 bases; unmatched bases: 2. CDR3 sequence: CASQGVNTEAFF. CDR3 bases: TGTGCCTCCCAGGGGGTGAACACTGAAGCTTTCTTT.

CDR3 region: CASSEALTGAYYEQYF. The CDR3 nucleotides read TGTGCCAGCAGTGAAGCGCTAACAGGGGCGTACTACGAGCAGTACTTC. The rearrangement joins TRBV6-1 to TRBJ2-7, with 7 bases that match TRBD1. The CDR3 loop spans 16 amino acids. Germline CDR1 is MNHNS and CDR2 is SASEGT. The V segment lost 0 bases and the J segment 3 bases; nucleotides outside the gene matches: 8.

The V gene is TRBV5-1, the J gene TRBJ2-5, with D perhaps matching TRBD1 or TRBD2 (5 bases each). The CDR3 length is 15 residues. Germline V gene sequence: CDR1 SGHRS, CDR2 YFSETQ. Trimming pared 1 base from V and 4 bases from J, leaving 14 bases between. The chain's CDR3 is CASSLSGGVGETQYF. The DNA for the CDR3 is TGCGCCAGCAGCTTGAGTGGGGGAGTCGGAGAGACCCAGTACTTC. The full variable domain, completed using reference TRBV5-1 and TRBJ2-5, is KAGVTQTPRYLIKTRGQQVTLSCSPISGHRSVSWYQQTPGQGLQFLFEYFSETQRNKGNFPGRFSGRQFSNSRSEMNVSTLELGDSALYLCASSLSGGVGETQYFGPGTRLLVL.

This clone appeared a single time. Different DNA sequences within this sample yield the same CDR3. This chain uses TRBV28 with TRBJ2-7; no clear D. The V end was cut by 5 bases, the J end by 1 base, with 6 bases between. The CDR3 runs to 12 residues. Germline CDR1 is MDHEN and CDR2 is SYDVKM. The CDR3 loop is CASSPSSYEQYF. CDR3 DNA: TGTGCCAGCAGTCCTTCGTCCTACGAGCAGTACTTC.

The V gene is TRBV7-6, the J gene TRBJ2-7; D uncertain. The germline V and J ends were trimmed by 6 bases and 0 bases, with 15 bases remaining between them. The germline gives CDR1 SGHVS, CDR2 FNYEAQ. The CDR3 covers 15 residues. CDR3 loop: CASSRWTDSSYEQYF. In DNA, the CDR3 is TGTGCCAGCAGTCGTTGGACCGATAGCTCCTACGAGCAGTACTTC.

The chain combines TRBV6-5 with TRBJ2-2; 7 bases line up with TRBD1. Germline-derived CDR1 and CDR2 are MNHEY and SVGAGI. The ends lost 6 bases at V and 7 bases at J; junction bases unmatched: 11. The CDR3 spans 15 residues. The CDR3 loop is CASSRLGGAVGELFF. The CDR3, as DNA: TGTGCCAGCAGCCGCCTAGGGGGCGCGGTCGGGGAGCTGTTTTTT.

The V call is TRBV13, the J call TRBJ2-1, with a tentative D call TRBD2 (5 bases). V was trimmed by 0 bases and J by 4 bases, leaving 16 bases between them. CDR3 size: 17 residues. Germline CDR1 and CDR2: PRHDT and FYEKMQ (reference sequence). The CDR3 reads CASSLGLDFLNYNEQFF. CDR3 nucleotides: TGTGCCAGCAGCTTAGGCCTGGACTTCTTAAATTACAATGAGCAGTTCTTC. The full variable domain, its missing parts supplied by reference TRBV13 and TRBJ2-1, is AAGVIQSPRHLIKEKRETATLKCYPIPRHDTVYWYQQGPGQDPQFLISFYEKMQSDKGSIPDRFSAQQFSDYHSELNMSSLELGDSALYFCASSLGLDFLNYNEQFFGPGTRLTVL.